The 2 T cell receptor beta chains listed next were all sequenced from one sample in a study of blood T cell repertoires in COVID-19. Some clones are missing from TCRdb's copy, which holds only in-frame ones; the method was immunoSEQ multiplex PCR. The sample lists some 180,000 clones; about 86% were seen once. Sequenced: PBMCs or T cells enriched from blood (not recorded which). The receptors originated from a woman aged 40 to 50 in a cohort exposed to, infected with or recovered from COVID-19 (not recorded which).

V gene TRBV9 combines with J gene TRBJ1-4; D gene unclear. The V gene lost 0 bases and the J gene lost 7 bases, with 13 bases spanning the gap. This CDR3 region has 15 residues. Germline CDR1 SGDLS, CDR2 YYNGEE. For the CDR3, the DNA is TGTGCCAGCAGCGTAGCTCGGCGGGAGGGTGAAAAACTGTTTTTT. Its translation: CASSVARREGEKLFF.

The chain carries TRBV28 and TRBJ1-1; D is uncertain. This CDR3 is built from 14 residues. Trimming stripped 5 bases from V and 1 base from J, with 11 bases between. From germline, CDR1 is MDHEN and CDR2 SYDVKM. CDR3 in DNA: TGTGCCAGCAGTCCGGACGGGGAGAACACTGAAGCTTTCTTT. It is translated as CASSPDGENTEAFF. The full variable domain, its missing parts supplied by reference TRBV28 and TRBJ1-1, is DVKVTQSSRYLVKRTGEKVFLECVQDMDHENMFWYRQDPGLGLRLIYFSYDVKMKEKGDIPEGYSVSREKKERFSLILESASTNQTSMYLCASSPDGENTEAFFGQGTRLTVV.